Given below is one TCR beta chain in context. This clonotype was seen only a few times. The antigen it recognizes is unknown. No quality values exist for individual bases; no much larger clone is one base distant. Full-length TCR variable regions were amplified by 5' RACE PCR using constant-region reverse primers, and then by semi-nested PCR using Nested Universal Primer A. Using the ReliaPrep RNA Cell Miniprep System, total RNA was extracted, and the SMARTer RACE 5'/3' Kit was then used to reverse transcribe the RNA into 5'RACE-ready cDNA. An Illumina MiSeq was used to sequence the full-length TCR alpha and beta libraries, which had been barcoded with multiplex adaptors. In the source study's methods: For each of nine subset-tissue groups, sequencing data from the five patients were pooled, and the groups were then compared using unsupervised clustering of TCR gene usage. The Morisita-Horn index was used to calculate repertoire similarity, with shared sequences weighted according to their contribution to each repertoire. TCRdb reprocessing: public reads trimmed at Q25 with fastp, clones called with MiXCR, in-frame beta chains kept. Entries that share a CDR3 protein sequence are merged under the most common genes and DNA. It is TCRdb's table, rather than the study itself, that gives the V and J calls and clone size. For this sample there are about 50,000 distinct CDR3 sequences; 17% appear just once. Approximately 2.3% of the sample is in the top ten clones.

This sample is drawn from a study (dated by TCRdb to between 2014 and 2016). Concerning the study at large: The study examined whether tumor-infiltrating Tregs in breast cancer are drawn from blood Tregs or arise in situ by conversion from other CD4+ T cell subsets. Study-wide findings and limitations: The greatest overlap of tumor-infiltrating Treg TCR alpha and beta sequences was observed with tumor naive CD4+ T cells, followed by blood naive CD4+ T cells. In terms of TCR gene usage, tumor memory CD4+ T cells clustered together with blood and lymph node memory CD4+ cells, as well as with lymph node naive CD4+ cells. Validation in the larger cohort was restricted to a single TCR beta V-J rearrangement rather than whole repertoires.

To purify naive CD4+ T cells, the Miltenyi Naive CD4+ T Cell Isolation kit was used, and CD25 microbeads served to deplete Tregs. Tregs, naive and memory CD4+ T cells from tumor, blood and ipsilateral draining lymph nodes of about five breast cancer patients underwent full-length TCR alpha and beta sequencing. Ficoll density gradient centrifugation was used to isolate mononuclear cells from lymph nodes or from 50 to 55 ml of peripheral blood. A purity exceeding 90% was confirmed by FACS for the sorted cell populations. From the cysteine through the phenylalanine, the CDR3 covers 15 amino acids. Only the CDR3 region is kept as DNA, spanning 45 bases read in frame from base 1. Trimming removed 0 bases from V and 5 bases from J, leaving 10 bases between the germline ends. Reading the germline V gene gives CDR1 SGHTA and CDR2 FQGNSA.

Sequences were obtained from naive CD4+ T cells sorted from blood. Read against the paper, the sample's cell subset or site label means: naive CD4+ T cells, CD4+CD45RA+CD25-. The sequence links TRBV7-2 to TRBJ2-2; the D segment could be TRBD1, given 6 matching bases. This TCR came from a female donor with breast cancer. The nucleotide sequence is TGTGCCAGCAGCTTAGCTTTAGGGGGAACCGGGGAGCTGTTTTTT. Its protein reads: CASSLALGGTGELFF.